There are a few counts of the clone carrying this TCR beta chain. Its antigen remains unidentified. Original data processing: After removing out-of-frame reads, approximately 2.2 million distinct TCRbeta sequences remained. Using immunoSEQ multiplex PCR, the repertoire was profiled, and TCRdb retains in-frame clones only, with some absent. D and trimming were read from the DNA, whereas the V and J calls and clone size are those reported in that table. The table lists about 100,000 clones, 80% of them singletons. The sort gate was single viable CD3+CD4+CD8-CD45RO+ cells for memory CD4+ T cells. This sample was taken from a study of memory CD4+ T cells and cytomegalovirus serostatus. Study results and limitations: Median bootstrapped AUC for CMV status was about 0.94 originally, around 0.91 US-trained.

CDR1 and CDR2 from the germline V gene are ENHRY and SYGVKD. The CDR3 is 15 amino acids. Trimming at V came to 5 bases and at J to 3 bases, leaving 4 bases not matched to a gene. Sequencing was carried out using memory CD4+ T cells from blood. V usage is TRBV10-3 and J usage is TRBJ2-1; 10 nucleotides match TRBD2. The clonotype originates from an adult in good health and CMV-seropositive. The CDR3 nucleotides are TGTGCCATCAGTTTCACTAGCGGGAACTACAATGAGCAGTTCTTC. The encoded protein is CAISFTSGNYNEQFF.